The present T cell receptor (beta chain) was sequenced within a study of cytomegalovirus exposure and HLA in healthy donors. Study details: Earlier work reported 100 million or so unique TCR beta sequences from 180 million or so T cells. Genotyping of 400 or so donors showed that 80% to 90% belonged to the Caucasian-associated ancestry cluster. Whole-study findings and limits: 164 TCR beta chains were listed as cytomegalovirus-associated.

This CDR3 has 14 amino acids. Trimming took 4 bases from V and 5 from J, leaving 14 bases between them. CDR1 SNHLY and CDR2 FYNNEI come from the germline V gene. It was with 60 Vbeta and 13 Jbeta primers that the PCR ran. This table comes from immunoSEQ multiplex PCR, and its TCRdb copy is limited to in-frame clones, with some not included. The table includes about 140,000 clones, approximately 79% detected once. Details on this clone: No antigen is known for it.

The chain recombines TRBV2 with TRBJ1-1; D gene unclear. Sequences were obtained from PBMCs. The receptor was derived from a woman in her forties or fifties in good health and CMV-seropositive. This CDR3 reads CASSVLVRMTEAFF. Written as DNA, the CDR3 is TGTGCCAGCAGTGTACTAGTTCGTATGACTGAAGCTTTCTTT. Filled out from reference TRBV2 and TRBJ1-1, the complete variable domain reads EPEVTQTPSHQVTQMGQEVILRCVPISNHLYFYWYRQILGQKVEFLVSFYNNEISEKSEIFDDQFSVERPDGSNFTLKIRSTKLEDSAMYFCASSVLVRMTEAFFGQGTRLTVV.